The 5 T cell receptor beta chains given below trace back to one sample, sequenced in a study of blood T cell repertoires in COVID-19. The protocol was immunoSEQ multiplex PCR, while the TCRdb copy is restricted to in-frame clones and leaves out a portion. The data contain nearly 250,000 clones, just under 85% of them seen just once; the ten biggest clones take up under 2%. The sample taken for sequencing was peripheral blood. The receptor source for this set is a woman of 80 years or more with acute or convalescent COVID-19.

The chain couples TRBV5-4 to TRBJ2-3; D ambiguous. Trimming took 1 base from V and 1 from J, leaving 7 bases between them. The CDR3 runs to 14 residues. The germline CDR1 and CDR2 sequences are SGHNT and YYREEE (reference sequence). This CDR3 is CASSLSGGTDTQYF. The CDR3 coding sequence is TGTGCCAGCAGCTTGTCGGGTGGCACAGATACGCAGTATTTT.

This clone was picked up a small number of times. The chain uses TRBV6-5 and TRBJ2-3; D may be TRBD1 (5 bases). The CDR3 loop spans 13 amino acids. Per the germline V gene, CDR1 is MNHEY and CDR2 is SVGAGI. The germline V and J ends were trimmed by 5 bases and 4 bases, with 10 bases remaining between them. CDR3 sequence (DNA): TGTGCCAGCAGTAGCAGGGTGGCAGATACGCAGTATTTT. Residues: CASSSRVADTQYF.

This clone occurred a few times. This chain connects TRBV27 to TRBJ2-3; TRBD2 matches 9 bases. The CDR3 has 15 amino acids. V was pared by 5 bases and J by 4 bases, with 7 bases of the junction left unmatched. CDR1 and CDR2 (germline): MNHEY, SMNVEV (reference sequence). CDR3 coding DNA: TGTGCCAGCAGTCCGGGCGGGAGGGGTCCAGATACGCAGTATTTT. Its translation: CASSPGGRGPDTQYF.

V is TRBV5-1 and J is TRBJ1-4; possibly TRBD1 for D (6 bases). CDR1 and CDR2 (germline): SGHRS, YFSETQ. The V end was cut by 5 bases, the J end by 7 bases, with 18 bases between. This CDR3 region has 15 residues. The CDR3 here is CASSSTDGGAEKLFF. In nucleotides, the CDR3 is TGCGCCAGCAGTTCGACAGACGGGGGGGCTGAAAAACTGTTTTTT.

The chain has TRBV11-2 and TRBJ1-2; 9 nucleotides agree with TRBD1. Trimming at V came to 0 bases and at J to 6 bases, leaving 5 bases not matched to a gene. The CDR3 contains 15 residues. Germline assignment: CDR1 SGHAT and CDR2 FQNNGV. CDR3 DNA sequence: TGTGCCAGCAGCTTAGACTGGGACAGGGCCGATGGCTACACCTTC. Translation: CASSLDWDRADGYTF.